The following is a TCR beta chain sequence with its context. A single count supports this clone. The antigen this receptor binds is unknown. Nothing much larger sits one base from this clone, and base qualities are not available. Genomic DNA was extracted from sorted cells for sequencing of the TCRbeta CDR3 region. The immunoSEQ Assay was used for sequencing of TCRbeta CDR3 regions. TCRdb obtained this table from immuneACCESS and retained in-frame rearrangements with V and J assigned. These tables miss some clones; where compared with another copy, unresolved V genes account for less than half of the shortfall, and the remainder is unexplained. The sample table lists more than 55,000 clones, more than 80% of them with a count of one. The biggest ten clones account for roughly 13% of the sample. The trial excluded patients who had a history of autoimmune disease or were on systemic immunosuppression. Peripheral blood for TCR sequencing was collected from all dose cohorts at baseline, on cycle 4 day 1, and on cycle 7 day 1. Samples came from an open-label, multicenter, first-in-human phase I dose-escalation trial of ivuxolimab. Adults with locally advanced or metastatic head and neck squamous cell, hepatocellular, melanoma or renal cell carcinoma were enrolled in the trial. Before TCR sequencing, CD4+ T cells and CD8+ T cells from peripheral blood were sorted into separate populations.

Trimming removed 4 bases from V and 4 bases from J; the gene matches leave 1 base unexplained. The CDR3 spans 12 residues, from the cysteine through the phenylalanine. The read is trimmed to its CDR3 DNA, 36 bases read in frame from base 1. CDR1 and CDR2 are drawn from the germline V gene: SGHDT, YYEEEE. The sample originates from a study of OX40 agonist ivuxolimab in advanced cancers. In the study overall: Ivuxolimab was a fully human IgG2 agonistic monoclonal antibody targeting the costimulatory receptor OX40 (CD134). Intravenous ivuxolimab was administered to patients every 2 weeks at six dose levels: 0.01, 0.1, 0.3, 1.5, 3 and 10 mg/kg. Partial responses occurred in three dose-escalation patients, of whom one had hepatocellular carcinoma and two had cutaneous melanoma. The paper describes the monotherapy dose-escalation part (N of about 54 patients) of the phase I trial of ivuxolimab. Peripheral TCRbeta sequencing was intended to test whether TCR sequence diversity was altered and clonal T-cell expansion was caused by ivuxolimab. Of the approximately 50 dose-escalation patients, hepatocellular carcinoma was present in approximately 20, melanoma in around 15, renal cell carcinoma in 9 and head and neck cancer in 9. A male proportion of around 80% and a mean age of approximately 55 years, ranging from about 23 to 79, were recorded for the dose-escalation cohort. Patients were allowed to have had prior anti-PD-1, anti-PD-L1 or anti-CTLA-4 therapy, and roughly 40% of the dose-escalation patients had been treated with checkpoint inhibitors.

The investigation overall reported the following: Low levels of normalized T-cell clonal expansion were also shown by some nonresponding patients. In the 0.1-3.0 mg/kg groups, partial responders had among the lowest normalized peripheral clonal expansion, particularly in CD8+ T cells. After ivuxolimab, more expanded clones were found on average in CD8+ T cells than in CD4+ T cells. At doses from 0.1 to 3.0 mg/kg, clonal expansion was seen in both CD4+ and CD8+ blood T cells between baseline and week 6. Antigen specificity was not determined for the clonally expanded peripheral T cells.

The origin of this receptor is an adult with an advanced solid tumor such as melanoma, head and neck, liver or kidney cancer. This specimen consisted of CD4+ or CD8+ T cells sorted from blood, obtained in a trial of the OX40 agonist ivuxolimab. This chain is built from TRBV5-6 and TRBJ2-7; 8 nucleotides in the junction match TRBD1. The DNA sequence is given as TGTGCCAGCAGCGGACAGGGATACGAGCAGTACTTC. It codes for CASSGQGYEQYF.